Sequencing of this T cell receptor (beta chain) was carried out in a study of T cells in Graves' hyperthyroidism and ophthalmopathy. Study outcomes and limitations: Ophthalmopathy, which appeared later, was predicted by the model a median about 5.9 months before onset. Within blood appeared most thyroid clonotypes that had expanded above 0.001.

This clonotype was counted only a few times. Its antigen is not known. Stability of Graves' hyperthyroidism was defined as absent ophthalmopathy progression within 18 months. RNA transcripts provided the source from which TCR beta CDR3 regions were amplified. First-round RT-PCR with HTBI primers amplified the TCR CDR3 region. TCRdb re-derived calls from the multiplex PCR reads in MiXCR, one entry per CDR3 protein. The sample yields 700,000 to 850,000 distinct CDR3 sequences, under 45% seen once. The specimen was blood. This clonotype was sampled from a woman in her thirties or forties with Graves' hyperthyroidism.

The DNA of the CDR3 is TGTGCCAGCAGCCAAGATCTTTGGCAGAGCTCCTATAATTCACCCCTCCACTTT. Translation gives CASSQDLWQSSYNSPLHF. The V and J genes are TRBV3-1 and TRBJ1-6; D not resolved. The CDR3 is made up of 18 amino acids. Trimming left V 0 bases short and J 0 bases short, with 12 bases between. Germline loops: CDR1 LGHDT, CDR2 YNNKEL (reference sequence).